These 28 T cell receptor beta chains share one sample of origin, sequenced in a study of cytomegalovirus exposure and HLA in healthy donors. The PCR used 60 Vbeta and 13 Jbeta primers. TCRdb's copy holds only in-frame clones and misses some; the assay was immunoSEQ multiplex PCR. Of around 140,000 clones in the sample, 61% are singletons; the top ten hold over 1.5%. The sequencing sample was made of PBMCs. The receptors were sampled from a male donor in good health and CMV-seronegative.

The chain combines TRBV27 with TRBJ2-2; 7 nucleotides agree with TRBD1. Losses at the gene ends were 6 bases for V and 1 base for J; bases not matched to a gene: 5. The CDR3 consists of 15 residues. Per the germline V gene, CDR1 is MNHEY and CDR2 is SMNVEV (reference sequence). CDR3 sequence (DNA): TGTGCCAGCAGCTGGGACAGTCGGAACACCGGGGAGCTGTTTTTT. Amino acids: CASSWDSRNTGELFF.

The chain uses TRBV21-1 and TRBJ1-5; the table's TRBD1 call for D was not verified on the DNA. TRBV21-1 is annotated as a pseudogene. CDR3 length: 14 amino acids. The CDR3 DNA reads TGTGCCACCTTGCCGGACAGGGGCGGCCAGCCCCAGCATTTT. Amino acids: CATLPDRGGQPQHF.

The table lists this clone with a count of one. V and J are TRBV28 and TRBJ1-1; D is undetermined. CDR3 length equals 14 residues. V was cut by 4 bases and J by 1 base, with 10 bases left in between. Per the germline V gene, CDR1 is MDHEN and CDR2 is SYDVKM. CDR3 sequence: CASSSPNRNTEAFF. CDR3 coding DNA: TGTGCCAGCAGTTCACCCAATAGGAACACTGAAGCTTTCTTT. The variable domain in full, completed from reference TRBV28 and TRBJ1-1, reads DVKVTQSSRYLVKRTGEKVFLECVQDMDHENMFWYRQDPGLGLRLIYFSYDVKMKEKGDIPEGYSVSREKKERFSLILESASTNQTSMYLCASSSPNRNTEAFFGQGTRLTVV.

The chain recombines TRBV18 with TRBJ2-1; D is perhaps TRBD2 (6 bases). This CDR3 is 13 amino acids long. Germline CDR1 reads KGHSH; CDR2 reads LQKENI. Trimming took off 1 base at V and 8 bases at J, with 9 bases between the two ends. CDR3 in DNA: TGTGCCAGCTCACCACGACTAGTTGATGAGCAGTTCTTC. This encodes CASSPRLVDEQFF.

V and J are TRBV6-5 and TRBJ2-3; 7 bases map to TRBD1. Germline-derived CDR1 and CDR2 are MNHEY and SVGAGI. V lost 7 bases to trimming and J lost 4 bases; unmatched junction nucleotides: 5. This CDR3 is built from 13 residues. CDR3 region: CASTPTGADTQYF. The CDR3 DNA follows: TGTGCCAGCACCCCAACAGGGGCAGATACGCAGTATTTT.

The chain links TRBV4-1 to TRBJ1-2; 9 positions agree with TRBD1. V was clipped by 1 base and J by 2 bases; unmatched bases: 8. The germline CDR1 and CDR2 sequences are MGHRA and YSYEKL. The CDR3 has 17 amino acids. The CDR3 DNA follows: TGCGCCAGCAGCCAAGTTTGGACACAGGGGGCAAACTATGGCTACACCTTC. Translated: CASSQVWTQGANYGYTF.

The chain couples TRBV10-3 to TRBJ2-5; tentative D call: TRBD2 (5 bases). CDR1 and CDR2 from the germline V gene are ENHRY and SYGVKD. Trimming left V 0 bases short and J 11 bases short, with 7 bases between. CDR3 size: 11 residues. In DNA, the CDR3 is TGTGCCATCAGTGAGTCGAGGGAGCAGTACTTC. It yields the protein CAISESREQYF.

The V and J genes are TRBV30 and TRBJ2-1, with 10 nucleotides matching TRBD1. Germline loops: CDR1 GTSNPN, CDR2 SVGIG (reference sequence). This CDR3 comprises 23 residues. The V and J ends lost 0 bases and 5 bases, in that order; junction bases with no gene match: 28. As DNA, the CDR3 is TGTGCCTGGAGTGTACTCCGGCTAAGGGAGCGGGACAGGGGAGATTCAAGGAACAATGAGCAGTTCTTC. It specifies CAWSVLRLRERDRGDSRNNEQFF.

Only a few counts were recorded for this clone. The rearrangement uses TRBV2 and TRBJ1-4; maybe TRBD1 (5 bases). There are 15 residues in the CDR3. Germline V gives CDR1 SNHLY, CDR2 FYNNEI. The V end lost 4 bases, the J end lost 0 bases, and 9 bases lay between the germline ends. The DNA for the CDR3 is TGTGCCAGCAGTGTACGGACAACAACTAATGAAAAACTGTTTTTT. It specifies CASSVRTTTNEKLFF.

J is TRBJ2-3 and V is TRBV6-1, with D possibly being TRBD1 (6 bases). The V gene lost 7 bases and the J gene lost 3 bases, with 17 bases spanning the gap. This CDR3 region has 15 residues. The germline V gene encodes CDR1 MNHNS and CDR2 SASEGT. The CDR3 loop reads CASTRGIGGTDTQYF. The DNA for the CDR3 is TGTGCCAGCACGAGGGGGATTGGCGGGACAGATACGCAGTATTTT.

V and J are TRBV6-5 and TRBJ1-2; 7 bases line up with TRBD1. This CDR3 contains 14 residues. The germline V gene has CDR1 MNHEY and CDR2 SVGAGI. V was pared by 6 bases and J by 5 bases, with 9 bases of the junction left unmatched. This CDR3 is CASSPAPTGYGYTF. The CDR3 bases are TGTGCCAGCAGCCCAGCCCCGACAGGGTATGGCTACACCTTC.

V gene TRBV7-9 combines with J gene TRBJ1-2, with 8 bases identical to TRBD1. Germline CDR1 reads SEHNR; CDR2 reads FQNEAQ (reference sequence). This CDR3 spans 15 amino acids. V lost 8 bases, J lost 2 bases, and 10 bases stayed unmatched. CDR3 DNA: TGTGCCAGCCCCTCCGGGGGACAGGCAAACTATGGCTACACCTTC. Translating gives CASPSGGQANYGYTF.

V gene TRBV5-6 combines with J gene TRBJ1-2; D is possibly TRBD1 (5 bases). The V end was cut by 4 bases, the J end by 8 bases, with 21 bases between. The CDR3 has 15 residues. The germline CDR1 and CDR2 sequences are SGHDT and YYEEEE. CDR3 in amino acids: CASSQLIQGQEGYTF. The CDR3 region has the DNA TGTGCCAGCAGCCAACTAATCCAGGGTCAGGAGGGCTACACCTTC.

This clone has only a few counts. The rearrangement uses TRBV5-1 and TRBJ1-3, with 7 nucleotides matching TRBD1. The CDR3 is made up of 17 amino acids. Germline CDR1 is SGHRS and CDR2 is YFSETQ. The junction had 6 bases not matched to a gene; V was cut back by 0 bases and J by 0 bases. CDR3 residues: CASSLEGTVLSGNTIYF. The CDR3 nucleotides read TGCGCCAGCAGCTTGGAGGGGACAGTCCTCTCTGGAAACACCATATATTTT.

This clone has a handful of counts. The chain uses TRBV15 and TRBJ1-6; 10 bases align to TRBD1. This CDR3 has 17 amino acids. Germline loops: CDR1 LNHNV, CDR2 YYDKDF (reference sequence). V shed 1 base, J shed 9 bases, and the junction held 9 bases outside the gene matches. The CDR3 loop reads CATSRGRTGGLGSPLHF. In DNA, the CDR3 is TGTGCCACCAGCAGAGGGAGGACAGGGGGTTTGGGTTCACCCCTCCACTTT.

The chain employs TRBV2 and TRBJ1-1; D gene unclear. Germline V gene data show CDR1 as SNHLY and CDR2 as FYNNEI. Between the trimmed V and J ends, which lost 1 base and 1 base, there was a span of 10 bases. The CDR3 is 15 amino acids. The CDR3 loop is CASSEEGVRNTEAFF. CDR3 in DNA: TGTGCCAGCAGTGAAGAGGGAGTACGGAACACTGAAGCTTTCTTT.

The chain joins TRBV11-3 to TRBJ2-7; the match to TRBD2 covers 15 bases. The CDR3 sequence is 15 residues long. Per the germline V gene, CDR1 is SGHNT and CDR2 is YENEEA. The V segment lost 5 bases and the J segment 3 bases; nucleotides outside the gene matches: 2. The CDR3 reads CASSPGLAGGYEQYF. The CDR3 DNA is TGTGCCAGCAGCCCGGGACTAGCGGGGGGCTACGAGCAGTACTTC.

The CDR3 reads CASKGLLSLSYTF. CDR3 bases: TGTGCCAGCAAAGGACTGCTTTCGCTAAGCTACACCTTC. V is TRBV6-5 and J is TRBJ1-2, with unresolved D. The germline V gene has CDR1 MNHEY and CDR2 SVGAGI. V shed 7 bases and J shed 9 bases, with 18 bases lying between them. The CDR3 sequence is 13 residues long.

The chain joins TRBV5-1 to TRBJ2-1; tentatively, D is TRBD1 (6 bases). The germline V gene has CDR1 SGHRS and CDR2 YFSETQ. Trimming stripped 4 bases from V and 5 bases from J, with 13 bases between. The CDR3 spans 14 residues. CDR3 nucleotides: TGCGCCAGCAGCATAACCTACAGGGACAATGAGCAGTTCTTC. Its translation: CASSITYRDNEQFF.

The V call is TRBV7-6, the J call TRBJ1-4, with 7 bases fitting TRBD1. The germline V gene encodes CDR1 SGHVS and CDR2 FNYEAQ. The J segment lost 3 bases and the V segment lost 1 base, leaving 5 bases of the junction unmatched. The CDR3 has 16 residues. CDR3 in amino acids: CASSLGGTESNEKLFF. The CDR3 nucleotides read TGTGCCAGCAGCTTAGGTGGGACAGAGTCTAATGAAAAACTGTTTTTT.

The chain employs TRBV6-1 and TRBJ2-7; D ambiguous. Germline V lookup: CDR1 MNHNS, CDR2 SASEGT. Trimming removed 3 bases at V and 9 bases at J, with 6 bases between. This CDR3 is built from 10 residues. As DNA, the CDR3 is TGTGCCAGCAGTGATACATCGCAGTACTTC. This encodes CASSDTSQYF.

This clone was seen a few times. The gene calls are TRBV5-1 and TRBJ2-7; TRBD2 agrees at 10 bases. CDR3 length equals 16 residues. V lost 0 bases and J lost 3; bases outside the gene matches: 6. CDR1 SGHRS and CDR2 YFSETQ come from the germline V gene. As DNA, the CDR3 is TGCGCCAGCAGCTTGGGTAGCGGGGGGCTCGACTACGAGCAGTACTTC. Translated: CASSLGSGGLDYEQYF.

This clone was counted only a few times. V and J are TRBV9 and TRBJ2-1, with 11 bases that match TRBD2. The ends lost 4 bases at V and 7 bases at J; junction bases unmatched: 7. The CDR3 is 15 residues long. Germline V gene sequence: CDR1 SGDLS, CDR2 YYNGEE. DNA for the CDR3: TGTGCCAGCAGCCCGGGACTAGCGGTCTCAAATGAGCAGTTCTTC. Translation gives CASSPGLAVSNEQFF.

The CDR3 DNA sequence: TGTGCCAGCAGCCCACGGGCCAGGGGAATTAGGAATGAGCAGTTCTTC. It specifies CASSPRARGIRNEQFF. This rearrangement joins TRBV7-9 to TRBJ2-1, with a weak D call TRBD1 (6 bases). The germline CDR1 and CDR2 sequences are SEHNR and FQNEAQ (reference sequence). With 5 bases removed from V and 7 bases from J, the gap between germline ends came to 21 bases. The CDR3 runs 16 residues.

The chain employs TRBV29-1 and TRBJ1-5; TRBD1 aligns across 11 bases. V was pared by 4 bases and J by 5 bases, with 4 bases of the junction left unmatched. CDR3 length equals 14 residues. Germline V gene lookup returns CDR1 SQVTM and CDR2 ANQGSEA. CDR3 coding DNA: TGCAGCGTTGCCCAGGGACAGGGGGATCAGCCCCAGCATTTT. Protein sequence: CSVAQGQGDQPQHF.

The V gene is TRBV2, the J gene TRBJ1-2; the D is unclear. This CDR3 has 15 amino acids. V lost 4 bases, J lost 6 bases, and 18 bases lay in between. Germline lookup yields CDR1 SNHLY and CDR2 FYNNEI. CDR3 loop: CASSVGGSFLNGYTF. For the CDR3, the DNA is TGTGCCAGCAGTGTTGGAGGGTCCTTCCTAAATGGCTACACCTTC. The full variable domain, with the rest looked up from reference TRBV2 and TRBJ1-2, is EPEVTQTPSHQVTQMGQEVILRCVPISNHLYFYWYRQILGQKVEFLVSFYNNEISEKSEIFDDQFSVERPDGSNFTLKIRSTKLEDSAMYFCASSVGGSFLNGYTFGSGTRLTVV.

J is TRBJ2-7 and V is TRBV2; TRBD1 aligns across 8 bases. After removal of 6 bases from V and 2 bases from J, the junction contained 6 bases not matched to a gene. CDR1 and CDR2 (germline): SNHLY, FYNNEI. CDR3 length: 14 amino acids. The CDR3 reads CASRSPQGAYEQYF. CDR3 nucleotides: TGTGCCAGCAGGTCCCCACAGGGGGCCTACGAGCAGTACTTC.

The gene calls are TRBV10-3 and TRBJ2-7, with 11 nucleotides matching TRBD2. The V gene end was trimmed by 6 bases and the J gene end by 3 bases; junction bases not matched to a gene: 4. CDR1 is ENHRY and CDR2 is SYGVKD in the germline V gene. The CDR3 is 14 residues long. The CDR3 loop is CAIRDSGGGYEQYF. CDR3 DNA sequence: TGTGCCATCAGAGATAGCGGGGGGGGCTACGAGCAGTACTTC.